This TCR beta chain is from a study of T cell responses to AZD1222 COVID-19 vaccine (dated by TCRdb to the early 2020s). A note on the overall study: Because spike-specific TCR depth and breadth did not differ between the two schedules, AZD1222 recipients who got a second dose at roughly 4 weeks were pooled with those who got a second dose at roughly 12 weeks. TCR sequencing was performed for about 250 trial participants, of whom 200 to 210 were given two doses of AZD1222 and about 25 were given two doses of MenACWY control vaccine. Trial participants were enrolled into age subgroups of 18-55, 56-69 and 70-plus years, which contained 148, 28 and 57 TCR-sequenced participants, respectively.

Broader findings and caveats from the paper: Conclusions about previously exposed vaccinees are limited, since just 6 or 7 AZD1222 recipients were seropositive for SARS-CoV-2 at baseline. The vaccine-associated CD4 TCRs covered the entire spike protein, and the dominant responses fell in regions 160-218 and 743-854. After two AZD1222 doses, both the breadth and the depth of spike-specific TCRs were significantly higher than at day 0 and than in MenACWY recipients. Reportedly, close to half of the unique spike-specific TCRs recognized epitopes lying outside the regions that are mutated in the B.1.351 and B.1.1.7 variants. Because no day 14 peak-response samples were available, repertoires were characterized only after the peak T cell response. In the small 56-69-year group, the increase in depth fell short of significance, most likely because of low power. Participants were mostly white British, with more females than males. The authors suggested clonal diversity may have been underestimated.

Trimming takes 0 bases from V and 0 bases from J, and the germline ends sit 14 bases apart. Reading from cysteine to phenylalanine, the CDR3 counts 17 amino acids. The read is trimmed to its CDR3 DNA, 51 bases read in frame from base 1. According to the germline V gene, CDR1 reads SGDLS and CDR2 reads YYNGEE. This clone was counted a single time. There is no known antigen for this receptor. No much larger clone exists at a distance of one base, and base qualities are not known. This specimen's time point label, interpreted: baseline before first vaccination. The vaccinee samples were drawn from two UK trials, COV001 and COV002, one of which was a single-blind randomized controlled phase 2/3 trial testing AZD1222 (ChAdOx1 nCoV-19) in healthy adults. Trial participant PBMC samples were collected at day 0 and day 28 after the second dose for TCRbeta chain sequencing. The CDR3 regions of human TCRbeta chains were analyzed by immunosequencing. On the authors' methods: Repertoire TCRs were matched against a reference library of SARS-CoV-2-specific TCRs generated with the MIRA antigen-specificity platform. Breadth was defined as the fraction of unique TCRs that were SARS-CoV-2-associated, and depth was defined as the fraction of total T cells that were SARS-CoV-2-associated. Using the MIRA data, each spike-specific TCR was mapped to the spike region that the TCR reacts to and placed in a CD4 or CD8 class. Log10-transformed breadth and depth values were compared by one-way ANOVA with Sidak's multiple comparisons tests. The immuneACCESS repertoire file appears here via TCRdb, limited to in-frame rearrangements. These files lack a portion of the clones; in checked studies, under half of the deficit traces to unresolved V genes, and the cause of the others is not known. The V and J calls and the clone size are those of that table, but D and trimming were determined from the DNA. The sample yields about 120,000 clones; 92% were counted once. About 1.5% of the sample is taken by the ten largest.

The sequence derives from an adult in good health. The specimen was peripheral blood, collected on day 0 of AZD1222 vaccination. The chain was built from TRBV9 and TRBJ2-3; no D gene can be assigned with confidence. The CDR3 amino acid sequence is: CASSVATGPHSTDTQYF. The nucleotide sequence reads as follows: TGTGCCAGCAGCGTAGCTACCGGGCCACATAGCACAGATACGCAGTATTTT.